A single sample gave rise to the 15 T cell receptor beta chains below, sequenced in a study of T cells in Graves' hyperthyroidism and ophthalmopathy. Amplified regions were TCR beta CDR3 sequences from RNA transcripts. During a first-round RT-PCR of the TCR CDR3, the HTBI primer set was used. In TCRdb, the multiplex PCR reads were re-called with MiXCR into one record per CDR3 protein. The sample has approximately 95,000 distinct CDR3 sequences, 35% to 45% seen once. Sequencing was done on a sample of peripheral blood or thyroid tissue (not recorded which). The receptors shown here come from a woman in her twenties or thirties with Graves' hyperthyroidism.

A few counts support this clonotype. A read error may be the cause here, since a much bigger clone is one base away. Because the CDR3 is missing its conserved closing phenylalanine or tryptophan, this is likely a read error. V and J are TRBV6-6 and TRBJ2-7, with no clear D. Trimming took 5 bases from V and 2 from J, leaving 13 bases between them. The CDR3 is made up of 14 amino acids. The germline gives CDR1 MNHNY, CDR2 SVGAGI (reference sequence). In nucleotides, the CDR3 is TGTGCCAGCAGTCCTCCAGGATTCCCCTACGAGCAGTACTCC. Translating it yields CASSPPGFPYEQYS.

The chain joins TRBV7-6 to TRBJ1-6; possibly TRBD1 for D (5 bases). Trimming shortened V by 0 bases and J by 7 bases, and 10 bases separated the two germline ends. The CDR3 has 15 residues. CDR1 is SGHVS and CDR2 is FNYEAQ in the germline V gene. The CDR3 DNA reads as TGTGCCAGCAGCTTAGCCCCGGGGCGGAATTCACCCCTCCACTTT. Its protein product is CASSLAPGRNSPLHF.

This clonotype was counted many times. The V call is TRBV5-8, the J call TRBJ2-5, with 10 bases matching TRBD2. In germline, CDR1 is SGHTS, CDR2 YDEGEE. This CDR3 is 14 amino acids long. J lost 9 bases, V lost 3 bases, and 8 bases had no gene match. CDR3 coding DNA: TGTGCCAGCAGCTCGAGGACTAGCGGTATGGCCCAGTACTTC. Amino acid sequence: CASSSRTSGMAQYF.

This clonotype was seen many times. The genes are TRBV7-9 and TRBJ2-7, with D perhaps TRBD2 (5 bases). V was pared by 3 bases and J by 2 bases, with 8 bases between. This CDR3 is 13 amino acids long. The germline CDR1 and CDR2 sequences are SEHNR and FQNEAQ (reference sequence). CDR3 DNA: TGTGCCAGCAGCTTGGGAGCCCCCTACGAGCAGTACTTC. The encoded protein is CASSLGAPYEQYF.

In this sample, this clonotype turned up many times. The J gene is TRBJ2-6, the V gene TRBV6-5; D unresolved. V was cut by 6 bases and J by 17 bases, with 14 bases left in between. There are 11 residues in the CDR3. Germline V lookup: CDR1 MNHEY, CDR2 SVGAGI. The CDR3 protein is CASRFLGLVTF. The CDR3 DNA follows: TGTGCCAGCAGATTCCTAGGGTTGGTGACTTTC.

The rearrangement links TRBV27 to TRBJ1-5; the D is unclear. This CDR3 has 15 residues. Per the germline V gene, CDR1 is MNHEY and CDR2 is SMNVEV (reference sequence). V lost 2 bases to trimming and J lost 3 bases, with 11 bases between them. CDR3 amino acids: CASSLGIPYNQPQHF. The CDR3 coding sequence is TGTGCCAGCAGTTTAGGGATTCCATACAATCAGCCCCAGCATTTT.

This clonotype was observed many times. This CDR3 is CASSDTVGPQGELFF. The CDR3 region has the DNA TGTGCCAGCAGCGATACCGTGGGTCCCCAAGGGGAGCTGTTTTTT. The genes are TRBV9 and TRBJ2-2, with D unresolved. V was shortened by 3 bases and J by 8 bases, with 17 bases between the two germline ends. Germline-derived CDR1 and CDR2 are SGDLS and YYNGEE. The CDR3 is 15 residues long.

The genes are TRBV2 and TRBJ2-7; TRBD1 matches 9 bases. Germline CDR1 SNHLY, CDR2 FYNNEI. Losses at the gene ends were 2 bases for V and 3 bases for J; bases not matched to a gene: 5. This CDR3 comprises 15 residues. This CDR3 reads CASSEPGTGIYEQYF. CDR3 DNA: TGTGCCAGCAGTGAACCCGGGACAGGGATCTACGAGCAGTACTTC.

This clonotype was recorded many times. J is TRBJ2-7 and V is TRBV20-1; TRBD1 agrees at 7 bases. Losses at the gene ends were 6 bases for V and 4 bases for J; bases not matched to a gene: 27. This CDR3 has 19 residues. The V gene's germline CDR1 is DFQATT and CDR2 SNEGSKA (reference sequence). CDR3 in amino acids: CSAQPRQGPNRYMRYEQYF. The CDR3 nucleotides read TGCAGTGCCCAACCAAGACAGGGTCCCAATAGGTACATGAGATACGAGCAGTACTTC.

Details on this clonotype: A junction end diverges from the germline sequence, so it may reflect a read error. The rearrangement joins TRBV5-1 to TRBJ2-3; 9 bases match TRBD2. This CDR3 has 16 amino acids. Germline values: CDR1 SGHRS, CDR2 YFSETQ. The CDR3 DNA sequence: TGCGCCAGCACTCCTAGGCTAGCGGGAAGCACAGGTACGCAGTATTTT. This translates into CASTPRLAGSTGTQYF.

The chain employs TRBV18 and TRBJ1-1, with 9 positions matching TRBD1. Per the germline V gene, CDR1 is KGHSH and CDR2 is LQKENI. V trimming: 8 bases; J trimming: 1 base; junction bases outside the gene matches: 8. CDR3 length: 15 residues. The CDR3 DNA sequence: TGTGCCAGCCACCCACAGGGGGCGAGGAACACTGAAGCTTTCTTT. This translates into CASHPQGARNTEAFF. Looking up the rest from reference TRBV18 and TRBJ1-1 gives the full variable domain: NAGVMQNPRHLVRRRGQEARLRCSPMKGHSHVYWYRQLPEEGLKFMVYLQKENIIDESGMPKERFSAEFPKEGPSILRIQQVVRGDSAAYFCASHPQGARNTEAFFGQGTRLTVV.

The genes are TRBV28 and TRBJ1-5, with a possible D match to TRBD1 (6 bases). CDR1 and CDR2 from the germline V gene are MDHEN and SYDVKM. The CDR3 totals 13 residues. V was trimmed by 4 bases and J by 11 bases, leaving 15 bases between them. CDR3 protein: CASSSYRDTAQHF. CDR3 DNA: TGTGCCAGCAGTTCCTACAGGGACACAGCCCAGCATTTT.

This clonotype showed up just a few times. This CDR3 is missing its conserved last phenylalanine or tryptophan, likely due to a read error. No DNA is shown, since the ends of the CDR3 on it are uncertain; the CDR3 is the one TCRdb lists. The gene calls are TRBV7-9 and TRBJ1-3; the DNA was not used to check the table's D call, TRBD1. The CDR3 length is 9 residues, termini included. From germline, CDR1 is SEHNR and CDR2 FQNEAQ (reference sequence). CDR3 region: CASSPRGNT.

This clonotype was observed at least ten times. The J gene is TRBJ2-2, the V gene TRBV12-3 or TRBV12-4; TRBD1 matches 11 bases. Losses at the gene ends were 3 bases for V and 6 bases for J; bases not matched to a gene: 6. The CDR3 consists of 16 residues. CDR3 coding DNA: TGTGCCAGCAGTTTCTGGGGGACAGGGGGATCCGGGGAGCTGTTTTTT. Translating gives CASSFWGTGGSGELFF.

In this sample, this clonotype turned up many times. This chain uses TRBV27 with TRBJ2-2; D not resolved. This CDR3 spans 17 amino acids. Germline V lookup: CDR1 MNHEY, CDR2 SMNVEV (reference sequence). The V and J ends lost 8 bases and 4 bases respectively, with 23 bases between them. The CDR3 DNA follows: TGTGCCAGCCAAGTTTTCAGTGGCCCGCCCTCCACCGGGGAGCTGTTTTTT. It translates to CASQVFSGPPSTGELFF.